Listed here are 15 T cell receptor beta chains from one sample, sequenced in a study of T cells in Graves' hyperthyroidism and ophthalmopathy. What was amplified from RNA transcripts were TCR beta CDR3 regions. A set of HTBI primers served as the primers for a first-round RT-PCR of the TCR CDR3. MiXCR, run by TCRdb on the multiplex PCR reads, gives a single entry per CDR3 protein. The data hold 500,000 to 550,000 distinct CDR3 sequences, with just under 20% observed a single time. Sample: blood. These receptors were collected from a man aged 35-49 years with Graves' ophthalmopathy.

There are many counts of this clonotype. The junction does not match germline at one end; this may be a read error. As DNA, the CDR3 is TGTGCCAGCAGCTCCTCGGGACAGGGCTCCCACGAGCAGTACTTC. It translates to CASSSSGQGSHEQYF. This rearrangement joins TRBV11-3 to TRBJ2-7; 9 bases agree with TRBD1. Germline-derived CDR1 and CDR2 are SGHNT and YENEEA. The CDR3 has 15 amino acids.

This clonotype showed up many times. CDR3 residues: CAWSVWRDSPLHF. The CDR3 DNA follows: TGTGCCTGGAGTGTTTGGAGGGATTCACCCCTCCACTTT. The chain couples TRBV30 to TRBJ1-6; no clear D gene. The germline CDR1 and CDR2 sequences are GTSNPN and SVGIG (reference sequence). Trimming left V 0 bases short and J 8 bases short, with 8 bases between. The CDR3 length is 13 residues.

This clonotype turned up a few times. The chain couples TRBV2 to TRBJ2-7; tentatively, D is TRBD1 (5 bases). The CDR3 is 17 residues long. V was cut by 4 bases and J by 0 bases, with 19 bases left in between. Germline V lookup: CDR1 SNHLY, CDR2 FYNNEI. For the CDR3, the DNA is TGTGCCAGCAGTGCAGGGCGCGAAACTCCTACCTCCTACGAGCAGTACTTC. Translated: CASSAGRETPTSYEQYF. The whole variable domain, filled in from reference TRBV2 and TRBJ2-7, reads EPEVTQTPSHQVTQMGQEVILRCVPISNHLYFYWYRQILGQKVEFLVSFYNNEISEKSEIFDDQFSVERPDGSNFTLKIRSTKLEDSAMYFCASSAGRETPTSYEQYFGPGTRLTVT.

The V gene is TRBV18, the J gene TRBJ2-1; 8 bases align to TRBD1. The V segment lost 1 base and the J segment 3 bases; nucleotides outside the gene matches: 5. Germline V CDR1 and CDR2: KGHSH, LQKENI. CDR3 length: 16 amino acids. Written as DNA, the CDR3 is TGTGCCAGCTCACCACGAGAAGGGACAGGCTACAATGAGCAGTTCTTC. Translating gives CASSPREGTGYNEQFF. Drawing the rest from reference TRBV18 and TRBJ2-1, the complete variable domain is NAGVMQNPRHLVRRRGQEARLRCSPMKGHSHVYWYRQLPEEGLKFMVYLQKENIIDESGMPKERFSAEFPKEGPSILRIQQVVRGDSAAYFCASSPREGTGYNEQFFGPGTRLTVL.

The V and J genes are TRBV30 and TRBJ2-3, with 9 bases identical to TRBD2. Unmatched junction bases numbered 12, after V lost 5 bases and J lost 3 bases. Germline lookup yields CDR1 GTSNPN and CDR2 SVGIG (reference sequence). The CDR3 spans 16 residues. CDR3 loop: CAWVPIGRGGTDTQYF. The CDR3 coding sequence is TGTGCCTGGGTCCCAATCGGGCGGGGGGGAACAGATACGCAGTATTTT.

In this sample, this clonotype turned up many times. This chain's CDR3 is CASSEDLQETQYF. CDR3 coding DNA: TGTGCCAGCAGTGAAGACCTCCAAGAGACCCAGTACTTC. V usage is TRBV2 and J usage is TRBJ2-5; D not certain. This CDR3 has 13 amino acids. With 1 base removed from V and 1 base from J, the gap between germline ends came to 4 bases. Germline CDR1 is SNHLY and CDR2 is FYNNEI. Full variable domain (outside the CDR3, taken from reference TRBV2 and TRBJ2-5): EPEVTQTPSHQVTQMGQEVILRCVPISNHLYFYWYRQILGQKVEFLVSFYNNEISEKSEIFDDQFSVERPDGSNFTLKIRSTKLEDSAMYFCASSEDLQETQYFGPGTRLLVL.

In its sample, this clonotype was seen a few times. In DNA, the CDR3 is TGCGCCAGCAGCTCGGAGACTACAGGGAACAATTCACCCCTCCACTTT. Protein: CASSSETTGNNSPLHF. V and J are TRBV5-1 and TRBJ1-6; possibly TRBD1 for D (6 bases). From germline, CDR1 is SGHRS and CDR2 YFSETQ. This CDR3 spans 16 amino acids. The V and J ends lost 3 bases and 7 bases respectively, with 17 bases between them.

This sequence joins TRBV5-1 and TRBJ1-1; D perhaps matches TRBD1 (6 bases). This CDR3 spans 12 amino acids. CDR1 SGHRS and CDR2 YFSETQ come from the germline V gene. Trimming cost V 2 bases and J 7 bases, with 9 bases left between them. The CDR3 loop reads CASSFRGHEAFF. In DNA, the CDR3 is TGCGCCAGCAGCTTTCGGGGGCATGAAGCTTTCTTT.

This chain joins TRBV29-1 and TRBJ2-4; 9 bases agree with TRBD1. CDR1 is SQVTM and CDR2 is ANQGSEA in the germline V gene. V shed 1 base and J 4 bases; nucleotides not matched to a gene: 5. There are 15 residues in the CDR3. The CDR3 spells CSVEVPGQGKNIQYF. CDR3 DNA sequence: TGCAGCGTTGAAGTACCGGGACAGGGTAAAAACATTCAGTACTTC.

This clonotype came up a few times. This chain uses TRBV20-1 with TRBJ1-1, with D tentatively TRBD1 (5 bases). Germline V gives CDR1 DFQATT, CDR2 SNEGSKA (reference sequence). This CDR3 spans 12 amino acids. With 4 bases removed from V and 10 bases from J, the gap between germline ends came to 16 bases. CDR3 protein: CSAMMSARGAFF. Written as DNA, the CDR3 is TGCAGTGCTATGATGTCCGCTAGGGGAGCTTTCTTT.

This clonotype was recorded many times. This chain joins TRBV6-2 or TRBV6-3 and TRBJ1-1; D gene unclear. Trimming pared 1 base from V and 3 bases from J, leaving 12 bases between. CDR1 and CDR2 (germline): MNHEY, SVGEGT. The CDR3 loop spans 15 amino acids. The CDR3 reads CASSYFDTRYTEAFF. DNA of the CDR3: TGTGCCAGCAGTTACTTCGACACGAGGTACACTGAAGCTTTCTTT.

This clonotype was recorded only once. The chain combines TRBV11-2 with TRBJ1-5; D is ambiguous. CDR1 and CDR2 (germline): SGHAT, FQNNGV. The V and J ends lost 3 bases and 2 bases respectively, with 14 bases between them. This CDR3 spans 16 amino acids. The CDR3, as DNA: TGTGCCAGCAGCTTCCAGGAAGGATACGGCAATCAGCCCCAGCATTTT. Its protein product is CASSFQEGYGNQPQHF.

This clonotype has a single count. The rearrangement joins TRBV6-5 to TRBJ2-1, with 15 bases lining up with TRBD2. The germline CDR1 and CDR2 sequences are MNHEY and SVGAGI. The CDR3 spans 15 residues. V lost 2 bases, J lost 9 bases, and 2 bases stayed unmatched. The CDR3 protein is CASSYGLAGGVEQFF. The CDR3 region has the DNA TGTGCCAGCAGTTACGGACTAGCGGGAGGGGTTGAGCAGTTCTTC.

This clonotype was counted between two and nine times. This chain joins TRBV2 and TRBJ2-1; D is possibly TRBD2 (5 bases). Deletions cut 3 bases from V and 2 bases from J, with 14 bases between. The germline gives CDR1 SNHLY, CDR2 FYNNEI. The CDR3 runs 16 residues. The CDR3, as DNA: TGTGCCAGCAGTGACCCCCCCAGCGGAGCCTACAATGAGCAGTTCTTC. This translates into CASSDPPSGAYNEQFF.

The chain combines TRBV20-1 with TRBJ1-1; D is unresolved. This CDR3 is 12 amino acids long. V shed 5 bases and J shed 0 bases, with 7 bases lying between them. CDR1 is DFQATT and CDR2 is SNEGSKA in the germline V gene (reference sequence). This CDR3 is CSAPTLNTEAFF. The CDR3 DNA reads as TGCAGTGCTCCTACCTTGAACACTGAAGCTTTCTTT.